This T cell receptor (beta chain) emerged from a study of CD8 T cells in Susac syndrome. The overall study: Patients with Susac syndrome were therapy-naive, on corticosteroids, or on intravenous immunoglobulin alone at blood draw. Findings and caveats of the study: As acknowledged by the study, its TCR sequencing and HLA analysis included a relatively small number of individuals. In total CD8+ repertoires, some 15 Susac-specific public clones were found, and in CD8+ TEMRA repertoires, about 5 were found.

After extraction with the RNeasy kit, about 0.45 to 1 ug of the RNA was reverse transcribed using random hexamers. TCRdb itself ran the immunoSEQ multiplex PCR reads through MiXCR, one entry per CDR3 protein. The table lists roughly 110,000 distinct CDR3 sequences, 94% of them singletons. This CDR3 has 13 amino acids. CDR1 and CDR2 from the germline V gene are DFQATT and SNEGSKA (reference sequence). Trimming stripped 5 bases from V and 1 base from J, with 11 bases between. Negative magnetic isolation gave CD8+ and CD4+ cells; FACS enriched CD8+ TEMRA. As concerns this clonotype: Its target is not known.

The specimen sequenced was CD8+ T cells from PBMCs. V gene TRBV20-1 combines with J gene TRBJ2-5, with D possibly being TRBD1 (7 bases). The TCR was taken from a human donor with Susac syndrome. In nucleotides, the CDR3 is TGCAGTGCTTCAGGGGGGTCCCAAGAGACCCAGTACTTC. Protein: CSASGGSQETQYF.